This TCR beta chain was documented in a study of Ad26.COV2.S vaccination and SARS-CoV-2 variants. Libraries were prepared by immunoSEQ multiplex PCR; TCRdb keeps only in-frame clonotypes and omits some of them. This table has around 100,000 clones, 80% appearing once. Germline V CDR1 and CDR2: SGHDN, FVKESK. CDR3 length equals 13 residues. Trimming took off 5 bases at V and 4 bases at J, with 11 bases between the two ends. This specimen was peripheral blood, taken after recovery from COVID-19. The TCR sequence derives from a human donor who had recovered from COVID-19. The chain has TRBV14 and TRBJ1-2; D unclear. CDR3 protein: CASSEADGYGYTF. The CDR3, as DNA: TGTGCCAGCAGCGAAGCGGACGGCTATGGCTACACCTTC. Together with reference TRBV14 and TRBJ1-2, the CDR3 gives the full variable domain: EAGVTQFPSHSVIEKGQTVTLRCDPISGHDNLYWYRRVMGKEIKFLLHFVKESKQDESGMPNNRFLAERTGGTYSTLKVQPAELEDSGVYFCASSEADGYGYTFGSGTRLTVV.